This TCR beta chain was sequenced during a study of CD8 T cells in Susac syndrome. The RNA, roughly 0.45 to 1 ug, was put through reverse transcription using random hexamers. Coverage of TCR beta CDR3 amplification by immunoSEQ multiplex PCR extended to 54 Vbeta and 13 Jbeta. TCRdb re-called the immunoSEQ multiplex PCR reads through MiXCR, storing one row per CDR3 protein. The sample shows 150,000 to 200,000 distinct CDR3 sequences, 80% to 95% of them seen only once. The CDR3 sequence is 11 residues long. Trimming removed 5 bases at V and 8 bases at J, with 6 bases between. Germline CDR1 reads SGHAT; CDR2 reads FQNNGV. TEMRA cells were FACS-enriched, while CD8+ and CD4+ T cells were negatively isolated.

The rearrangement links TRBV11-2 to TRBJ1-4; no clear D. The sequence was collected from a human donor in good health. The sample comprised CD4+ T cells from PBMCs. The CDR3 DNA sequence: TGTGCCAGCAGCCATGAGGAAAAACTGTTTTTT. It codes for CASSHEEKLFF.